This record concerns one T cell receptor (beta chain) sequence. Its specific antigen is unknown. There are no base qualities to consult, and no much larger clone falls within one base. Libraries were made using the immunoSEQ multiplex PCR assay. TCR beta CDR3 sequencing was performed on DNA from the cultured, isolated CD4+ T cells. The published analysis was carried out like this. Non-productive TCR sequences were discarded, and reads were trimmed to the CDR3 region, with only CDR3s of 7 or more amino acids retained. The MANAFEST web app was used to pick out antigen-specific clonotypes by comparing their expansion in peptide wells with that in reference cultures. To be called positive, a clone needed expansion at FDR<0.05 compared with the reference and with all other wells, an odds ratio greater than 5, and a frequency greater than 0.1% in two replicate wells. A clonotype was called cross-reactive if it was significantly expanded both in SARS-CoV-2 spike wells and in at least one common cold coronavirus spike condition. Using the stringdist R package, CDR3 similarity was measured by Levenshtein distance, and unrooted trees were constructed with ape in R 3.6.1. TCRdb retrieved this table from immuneACCESS and kept in-frame rearrangements only. Not all clones are present; in checked studies, unresolved V genes account for under half, and no reason is known for the remainder. The D gene and trimming were derived from the DNA, and the V and J assignments and clone size from that table. Present in this sample are tens of thousands of clones, 75% to 85% of which were seen just once. The top ten hold around 32% of the sample.

To identify antigen-specific CD4+ T cell clonotypes by their expansion, the ViraFEST assay first stimulated PBMC with viral peptide pools and then applied TCR sequencing. After more than 9 days of culture, CD4+ T cells were isolated with the EasySep CD4+ T cell isolation kit. None of the healthy vaccine recipients had a prior SARS-CoV-2 infection, which was confirmed by nucleocapsid antibody tests that came back negative both before and after vaccination. Each well held 1.5 million to 2 million PBMC cultured in IMDM containing 5% human AB serum, around 9.3 IU/ml IL-2 and gentamicin, along with around 11 ug/ml peptides. Half of the culture medium was replaced with fresh IL-2-containing medium on days 3 and 7. Unless otherwise noted, each peptide stimulation condition was cultured in triplicate wells. Using Ficoll-Paque Plus gradient centrifugation, PBMC were separated from whole blood and then either used fresh or cryopreserved at -140C. The spike proteins of SARS-CoV-2 and of the common cold coronaviruses HCoV-NL63, HCoV-OC43 and HCoV-229E were spanned by overlapping peptide pools. The QIAamp micro DNA kit was used to extract genomic DNA from the cultured CD4+ T cells.

The data are from a study of vaccination effects on CD4 cells after COVID-19 (dated by TCRdb to between 2021 and 2022). General notes on the study: Each participant got two doses of an mRNA SARS-CoV-2 vaccine, either BNT162b2 or mRNA-1273. Cultures from other donors in the study were sequenced with the Oncomine TCR Beta short-read assay on an Illumina iSeq 100. A total of 10 COVID-19 convalescent patients and a few SARS-CoV-2-naive healthy vaccine recipients were included in the full study. In both COVID-19 convalescent patients and infection-naive vaccine recipients, the study compared SARS-CoV-2 spike-specific CD4+ TCR repertoires from before mRNA vaccination with those from after it. Overall results and qualifications from the work: In healthy vaccine recipients, vaccine-induced clones were almost all SARS-CoV-2 mono-reactive, with only 1 of 255 being cross-reactive with common cold coronaviruses. Both infection-induced and vaccine-induced clones contracted markedly at late post-vaccination timepoints, which is consistent with waning T cell responses. The study was limited by a small number of convalescent patients, and early post-infection timepoints were lacking.

V is cut by 4 bases and J by 4 bases, and the space between the germline ends is 16 bases. The germline V gene encodes CDR1 PRHDT and CDR2 FYEKMQ (reference sequence). Including the terminal cysteine and phenylalanine, the CDR3 comprises 15 residues. Left in the record is the CDR3 DNA by itself, 45 bases read in frame from the first base. Rearrangement joined TRBV13 to TRBJ1-2; the best D guess is TRBD1, with 5 bases matching. The TCR comes from a human donor who received a COVID-19 vaccine. The specimen comprised CD4+ T cells from PBMCs cultured with SARS-CoV-2 spike peptides, sampled before COVID-19 vaccination. This specimen's cell subset or site label, interpreted: SARS-CoV-2 spike overlapping peptide pool stimulation. The DNA reads as follows: TGTGCCAGCAGCTACGGAACAGGTGGTTTCTATGGCTACACCTTC. Translated, this is CASSYGTGGFYGYTF.